This TCR beta chain was found in a study of T cells of healthy individuals. Sample share makes this clonotype medium-sized (0.01 to 0.1%). TCRdb redid the calling of the 5' RACE reads with MiXCR, one entry per CDR3 protein. Of 45,000 to 60,000 distinct CDR3 sequences detected, roughly 14% appear once; the ten largest clones hold 15% to 20%. V dropped 0 bases and J dropped 7; count of bases not matched to a gene: 6. Per germline, CDR1 MNHEY and CDR2 SVGAGI. CDR3 length equals 16 residues. V and J are TRBV6-5 and TRBJ2-1, with 10 bases fitting TRBD2. The source is a human donor in good health. The CDR3 DNA reads as TGTGCCAGCAGTTACTCAGCGGGAGGGCAGAAGAATGAGCAGTTCTTC. This codes for CASSYSAGGQKNEQFF.